Below, 5 T cell receptor beta chains from the same sample are listed, as sequenced in a study of monozygotic twins with inflammatory bowel disease. TCRdb re-called the 5' RACE reads; one entry per CDR3 protein, DNA not given. Its clone listing holds approximately 100,000 distinct CDR3 sequences. The material sequenced was blood. The receptor set was obtained from a human donor with ulcerative colitis or Crohn's disease, or a healthy co-twin of an affected twin (not recorded which).

This chain joins TRBV7-2 and TRBJ2-1; TCRdb indicates TRBD1, and absent DNA this call remains unverified. CDR3 length equals 16 residues. Germline V CDR1 and CDR2: SGHTA, FQGNSA. This CDR3 reads CASSLDTGPGYNEQFF.

V gene TRBV7-2 combines with J gene TRBJ2-7. CDR1 SGHTA and CDR2 FQGNSA come from the germline V gene. The CDR3 is 14 amino acids. CDR3 protein: CASSLVRASYEQYF.

V usage is TRBV6-1 and J usage is TRBJ1-5. Germline V gene sequence: CDR1 MNHNS, CDR2 SASEGT. The CDR3 runs 14 residues. CDR3 region: CASSGEKGHQPQHF.

This CDR3 is CASSVAHYTGELFF. V and J are TRBV9 and TRBJ2-2. Germline assignment: CDR1 SGDLS and CDR2 YYNGEE. The CDR3 is 14 residues long.

The chain employs TRBV28 and TRBJ2-2; TCRdb returns TRBD1, unconfirmable since there is no DNA. Per germline, CDR1 MDHEN and CDR2 SYDVKM. This CDR3 has 14 residues. CDR3 loop: CASSGTFGAGELFF.